These T cell receptor beta chains were read from a single sample in a study of cytomegalovirus exposure and HLA in healthy donors. Sequenced by immunoSEQ multiplex PCR; TCRdb stores in-frame clones only, minus some. This sample has roughly 50,000 clones; 90% occur once, and the top ten carry more than 0.85%. The material sequenced was PBMCs. These receptors all stem from a man younger than 30 in good health and CMV-seronegative. CDR3s include the opening cysteine and the closing phenylalanine or tryptophan. The D gene is left open where the match is weak. Clone size is given for some rows only: seen once, a few or many times, or a class if the clone is expanded.

TRBV1	NA	NA	TRBJ2-5	CTSSTQVSHFQETQYF	TGCACCAGCAGCACCCAGGTATCACACTTCCAAGAGACCCAGTACTTC
TRBV27	TRBD2	NA	TRBJ2-2	CASSFGSGRVSGELFF	TGTGCCAGCAGTTTTGGGAGCGGGAGGGTTTCCGGGGAGCTGTTTTTT
TRBV4-1	NA	NA	TRBJ2-1	CASSRTQNEQFF	TGCGCCAGCAGCCGGACTCAGAATGAGCAGTTCTTC
TRBV4-1	TRBD2	once	TRBJ2-1	CASSHSGSPSGSLSYNEQFF	TGCGCCAGCAGCCATTCAGGGTCCCCCAGCGGGAGTTTATCCTACAATGAGCAGTTCTTC
TRBV6-5	TRBD1	NA	TRBJ2-7	CASGRQGDYEQYF	TGTGCCAGCGGCAGACAGGGGGACTACGAGCAGTACTTC
TRBV21-1	NA	NA	TRBJ2-3	CASSKEGQDRGVDTQYF	TGTGCCAGCAGCAAAGAGGGCCAGGACAGGGGGGTGGATACGCAGTATTTT
TRBV10-3	NA	NA	TRBJ2-7	CAISESTQDRISYEQYF	TGTGCCATCAGTGAGTCGACGCAGGATAGGATCTCCTACGAGCAGTACTTC
TRBV5-8	NA	NA	TRBJ1-5	CASSQFNQPQHF	TGTGCCAGCAGCCAGTTCAATCAGCCCCAGCATTTT
TRBV11-3	NA	NA	TRBJ2-2	CASSFYQGTGELFF	TGTGCCAGCAGCTTTTACCAGGGCACCGGGGAGCTGTTTTTT
TRBV7-3	NA	NA	TRBJ1-5	CASSSRPDQPQHF	TGTGCCAGCAGCTCCCGCCCGGATCAGCCCCAGCATTTT
TRBV20-1	NA	few	TRBJ2-3	CSAITDTQYF	TGCAGTGCAATAACAGATACGCAGTATTTT
TRBV30	TRBD2	NA	TRBJ2-1	CAWKGLAASNEQFF	TGTGCCTGGAAGGGACTAGCGGCCTCTAATGAGCAGTTCTTC
TRBV5-4	TRBD1	NA	TRBJ1-1	CASTKGGQLVPEAFF	TGTGCCAGCACCAAGGGGGGACAGCTAGTTCCTGAAGCTTTCTTT
TRBV5-1	NA	NA	TRBJ2-7	CASSIGERVGGEQYF	TGCGCCAGCAGCATAGGAGAGCGGGTGGGTGGGGAGCAGTACTTC
TRBV14	NA	NA	TRBJ1-2	CASSQGPDGYTF	TGTGCCAGCAGCCAAGGTCCGGATGGCTACACCTTC
TRBV9	TRBD1	NA	TRBJ2-7	CASSVAGTGAYEQYF	TGTGCCAGCAGCGTAGCCGGGACAGGGGCCTACGAGCAGTACTTC
TRBV20-1	NA	NA	TRBJ1-1	CSVRGAAEAFF	TGCAGTGTACGGGGGGCCGCTGAAGCTTTCTTT
TRBV6-6	TRBD1	NA	TRBJ1-4	CASRTGNEKLFF	TGTGCCAGTAGGACAGGGAATGAAAAACTGTTTTTT
TRBV14	TRBD2	NA	TRBJ2-5	CASSPDGGNQETQYF	TGTGCCAGCAGCCCGGACGGGGGGAACCAAGAGACCCAGTACTTC
TRBV5-4	NA	NA	TRBJ1-2	CASSLSTLDGYTF	TGTGCCAGCAGCTTGAGTACTCTAGATGGCTACACCTTC
TRBV18	NA	few	TRBJ1-1	CASSRTGIFTEAFF	TGTGCCAGCTCACGTACCGGGATTTTCACTGAAGCTTTCTTT
TRBV9	NA	NA	TRBJ2-5	CASSADIQETQYF	TGTGCCAGCAGCGCGGACATCCAAGAGACCCAGTACTTC
TRBV28	NA	NA	TRBJ1-2	CASTPNPGDYGYTF	TGTGCCAGCACCCCGAATCCAGGGGACTATGGCTACACCTTC
TRBV15	TRBD2	NA	TRBJ2-7	CATSTSGRRWEQYF	TGTGCCACTTCGACTAGCGGGAGAAGATGGGAGCAGTACTTC
TRBV11-2	NA	NA	TRBJ2-7	CASSPLRRLSYEQYF	TGTGCCAGCAGCCCCCTTCGCAGGTTAAGCTACGAGCAGTACTTC
TRBV5-4	TRBD2	once	TRBJ2-7	CATSLAGGGSYEQYF	TGTGCCACCTCTCTAGCGGGAGGAGGTTCCTACGAGCAGTACTTC
TRBV5-4	NA	NA	TRBJ2-3	CASRGWEADTQYF	TGTGCCAGCAGGGGGTGGGAGGCAGATACGCAGTATTTT
TRBV5-1	NA	NA	TRBJ2-5	CASGRGTETQYF	TGCGCCAGCGGCAGGGGAACTGAGACCCAGTACTTC
TRBV7-9	NA	once	TRBJ2-5	CASSLMGGQETQYF	TGTGCCAGCAGCCTAATGGGGGGCCAAGAGACCCAGTACTTC
TRBV11-3	TRBD2	once	TRBJ2-1	CASSYREGHYNEQFF	TGTGCCAGCAGCTATCGGGAGGGTCACTACAATGAGCAGTTCTTC
TRBV7-2	TRBD2	NA	TRBJ2-7	CASSFTGTSYEQYF	TGTGCCAGCAGCTTTACCGGGACTAGTTACGAGCAGTACTTC
TRBV7-9	TRBD2	NA	TRBJ2-2	CASSSTTSGRAFGELFF	TGTGCCAGCAGCTCAACAACTAGCGGGAGGGCCTTCGGGGAGCTGTTTTTT
TRBV12-2	NA	few	TRBJ1-5	CASRSRTVSQPQHF	TGTGCAAGTCGCTCCAGGACAGTGAGTCAGCCCCAGCATTTT
TRBV5-1	NA	NA	TRBJ1-1	CASSRGGTEAFF	TGCGCCAGCTCCAGAGGGGGCACTGAAGCTTTCTTT
TRBV18	NA	NA	TRBJ2-5	CASSKQGQETQYF	TGTGCCAGCTCCAAACAGGGCCAAGAGACCCAGTACTTC
TRBV6-6	TRBD1	NA	TRBJ1-1	CASSSSGTGFEAFF	TGTGCCAGCAGTAGCTCCGGGACAGGTTTTGAAGCTTTCTTT
TRBV7-3	TRBD2	NA	TRBJ2-3	CASSARGTSIVDTQYF	TGTGCCAGCAGCGCCAGGGGGACTAGCATTGTAGATACGCAGTATTTT
TRBV6-1	TRBD1	NA	TRBJ1-5	CASSASTGVDQPQHF	TGTGCCAGCAGTGCATCCACAGGGGTCGATCAGCCCCAGCATTTT
TRBV27	TRBD2	NA	TRBJ2-3	CASSGYSGRAISFADTQYF	TGTGCCAGCAGTGGGTATAGCGGGAGGGCCATCTCATTTGCCGATACGCAGTATTTT
TRBV5-1	NA	NA	TRBJ1-1	CASSLLDRGKAEAFF	TGCGCCAGCAGCCTGCTAGACAGAGGAAAGGCTGAAGCTTTCTTT
TRBV5-1	TRBD1	NA	TRBJ1-2	CASTPSWDREDGYTF	TGCGCCAGCACTCCATCGTGGGACAGGGAGGATGGCTACACCTTC
TRBV7-9	TRBD1	NA	TRBJ1-4	CASRNGQGGLEKLFF	TGTGCCAGCAGAAATGGACAGGGAGGGCTTGAAAAACTGTTTTTT
TRBV27	TRBD2	NA	TRBJ2-7	CASSLSSAGANEQYF	TGTGCCAGCAGTTTATCGTCCGCGGGAGCTAACGAGCAGTACTTC
TRBV5-6	TRBD2	NA	TRBJ2-1	CASSSGTRGEQFF	TGTGCCAGCAGCTCCGGGACTAGGGGTGAGCAGTTCTTC
TRBV6-5	NA	NA	TRBJ2-7	CASSPDYRSYEQYF	TGTGCCAGCAGTCCAGACTACCGGTCCTACGAGCAGTACTTC
TRBV5-8	TRBD1	NA	TRBJ1-5	CASSLWGQPNQPQHF	TGTGCCAGCAGCTTGTGGGGACAGCCGAATCAGCCCCAGCATTTT
TRBV19	TRBD2	NA	TRBJ2-5	CASSESGLAEETQYF	TGTGCCAGTAGTGAATCGGGACTAGCTGAAGAGACCCAGTACTTC
TRBV4-1	TRBD2	NA	TRBJ2-7	CASRGGAAYEQYF	TGCGCCAGCCGGGGGGGAGCCGCCTACGAGCAGTACTTC
TRBV5-1	TRBD1	NA	TRBJ2-5	CASSSGTGETQYF	TGCGCCAGCAGCTCGGGGACAGGAGAGACCCAGTACTTC
TRBV28	TRBD1	NA	TRBJ2-7	CASSPDRLFDEQYF	TGTGCCAGCAGTCCGGACAGGCTGTTTGACGAGCAGTACTTC
TRBV20-1	TRBD1	NA	TRBJ1-2	CSAWDSYGYTF	TGCAGTGCTTGGGACAGCTATGGCTACACCTTC
TRBV10-3	TRBD1	NA	TRBJ2-2	CAISGGGRNTGELFF	TGTGCCATCAGTGGAGGGGGCAGAAACACCGGGGAGCTGTTTTTT
TRBV28	NA	once	TRBJ2-2	CASTSRWAGANTGELFF	TGTGCCAGCACCTCAAGGTGGGCAGGGGCGAACACCGGGGAGCTGTTTTTT
TRBV6-1	NA	NA	TRBJ2-5	CASSEGSGSQETQYF	TGTGCCAGCAGTGAGGGTAGCGGTTCCCAAGAGACCCAGTACTTC